Listed here is a single T cell receptor beta chain. Its antigen is as yet unknown. The data belong to a study of OX40 agonist ivuxolimab in advanced cancers. Study results and limitations: Doses of 0.1 to 3.0 mg/kg were accompanied by clonal expansion of CD4+ and CD8+ blood T cells by week 6.

V gave up 1 base and J gave up 2 bases; unmatched junction bases: 10. The germline gives CDR1 SGHRS, CDR2 YFSETQ. This CDR3 comprises 17 residues. Clones were sequenced by immunoSEQ multiplex PCR, and TCRdb holds only the in-frame ones, with some missing. In the table there are about 80,000 clones, roughly 86% of which are singletons. The source is an adult with an advanced solid tumor such as melanoma, head and neck, liver or kidney cancer. The chain is built from TRBV5-1 and TRBJ1-2; 8 positions match TRBD1. This material consisted of CD4+ or CD8+ T cells sorted from blood, taken in a trial of the OX40 agonist ivuxolimab. This chain's CDR3 is CASSLLTPGQGNYGYTF. The CDR3 bases are TGCGCCAGCAGCTTGCTCACCCCCGGACAGGGAAACTATGGCTACACCTTC.